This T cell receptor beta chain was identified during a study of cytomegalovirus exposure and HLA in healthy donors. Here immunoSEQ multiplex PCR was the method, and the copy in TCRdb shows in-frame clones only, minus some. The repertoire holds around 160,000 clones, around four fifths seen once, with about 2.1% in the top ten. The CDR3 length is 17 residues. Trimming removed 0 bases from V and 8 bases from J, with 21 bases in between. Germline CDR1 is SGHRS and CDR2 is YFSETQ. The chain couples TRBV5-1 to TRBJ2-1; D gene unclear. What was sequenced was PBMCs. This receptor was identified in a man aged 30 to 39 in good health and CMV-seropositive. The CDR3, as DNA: TGCGCCAGCAGCTTGGCCCCCGCTTCGGGTGAATTCGATGAGCAGTTCTTC. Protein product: CASSLAPASGEFDEQFF.